This T cell receptor beta chain derives from a study of blood T cell repertoires in COVID-19. Study as a whole: Samples taken during acute and convalescent COVID-19 were collected in the United States, Italy and Spain. Nucleic acid was either cDNA or gDNA, and it came from T cells, B-cell-depleted T cells, or PBMCs.

Per the authors' pipeline: Quantification of nucleated cells was approximated via reference gene primer amplification. Data came from immunoSEQ multiplex PCR; TCRdb stores just in-frame clones and leaves some out. The DNA gave D and trimming, while V, J and clone size come from that table. The sample shows under 200,000 clones, roughly 85% of them seen only once. CDR3 length equals 13 residues. Looked up from germline, CDR1 is SQVTM and CDR2 is ANQGSEA. V was pared by 6 bases and J by 8 bases, with 14 bases between. The sequence came from a man aged 60 to 69 with active or convalescent COVID-19. Sequenced material: peripheral blood. The chain combines TRBV29-1 with TRBJ1-6; D is unclear. In DNA, the CDR3 is TGCAGCGTGGCGACTGGCATGGATTCACCCCTCCACTTT. Translation gives CSVATGMDSPLHF.